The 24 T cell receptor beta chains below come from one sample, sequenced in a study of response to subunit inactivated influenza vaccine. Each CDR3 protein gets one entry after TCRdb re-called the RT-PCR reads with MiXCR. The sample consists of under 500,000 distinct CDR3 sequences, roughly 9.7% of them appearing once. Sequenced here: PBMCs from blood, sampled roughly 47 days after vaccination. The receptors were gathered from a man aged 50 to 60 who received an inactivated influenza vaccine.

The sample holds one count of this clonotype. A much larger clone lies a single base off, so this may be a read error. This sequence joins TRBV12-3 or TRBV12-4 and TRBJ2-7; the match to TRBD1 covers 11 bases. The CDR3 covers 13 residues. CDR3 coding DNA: TGTACCAGCAGCGGACAGGGGGCAAGCGAGCAGTACTTC. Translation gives CTSSGQGASEQYF.

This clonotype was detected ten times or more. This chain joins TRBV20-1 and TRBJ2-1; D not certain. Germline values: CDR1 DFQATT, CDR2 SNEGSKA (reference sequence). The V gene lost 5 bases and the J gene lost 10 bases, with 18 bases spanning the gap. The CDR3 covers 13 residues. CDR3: CSAGKGVETEQFF. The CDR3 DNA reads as TGCAGTGCTGGAAAGGGCGTGGAAACGGAGCAGTTCTTC.

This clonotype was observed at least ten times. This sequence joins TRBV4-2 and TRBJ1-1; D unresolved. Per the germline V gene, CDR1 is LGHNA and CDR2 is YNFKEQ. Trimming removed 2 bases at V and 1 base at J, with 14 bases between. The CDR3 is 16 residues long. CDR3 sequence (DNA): TGTGCCAGCAGCCAACCCGAGGGCAGCACGAACACTGAAGCTTTCTTT. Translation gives CASSQPEGSTNTEAFF.

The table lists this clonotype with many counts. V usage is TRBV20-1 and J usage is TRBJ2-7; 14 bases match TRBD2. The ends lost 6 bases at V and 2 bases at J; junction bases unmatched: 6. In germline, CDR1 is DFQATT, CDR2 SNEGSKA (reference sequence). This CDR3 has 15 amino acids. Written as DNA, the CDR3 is TGCAGTGCGGCGGGACTAGCGGGGGCCACCTACGAGCAGTACTTC. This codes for CSAAGLAGATYEQYF.

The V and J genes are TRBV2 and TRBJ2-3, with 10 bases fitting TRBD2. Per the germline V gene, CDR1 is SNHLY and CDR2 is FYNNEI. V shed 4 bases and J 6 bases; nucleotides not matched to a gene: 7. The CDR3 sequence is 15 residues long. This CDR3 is CASSVSGGPRDTQYF. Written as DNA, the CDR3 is TGTGCCAGCAGTGTTAGCGGGGGGCCTCGTGATACGCAGTATTTT.

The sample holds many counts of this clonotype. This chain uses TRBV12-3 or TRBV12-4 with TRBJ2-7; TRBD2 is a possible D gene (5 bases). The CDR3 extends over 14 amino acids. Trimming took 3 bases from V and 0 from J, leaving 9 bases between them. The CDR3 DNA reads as TGTGCCAGCAGTTTCTCCCGGGACTCCTACGAGCAGTACTTC. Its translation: CASSFSRDSYEQYF.

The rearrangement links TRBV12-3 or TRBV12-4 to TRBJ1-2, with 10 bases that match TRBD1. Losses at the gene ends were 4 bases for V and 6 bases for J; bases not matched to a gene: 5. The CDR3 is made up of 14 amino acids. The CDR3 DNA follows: TGTGCCAGCAGTTGGGGGACAGGGGCGGATGGCTACACCTTC. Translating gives CASSWGTGADGYTF.

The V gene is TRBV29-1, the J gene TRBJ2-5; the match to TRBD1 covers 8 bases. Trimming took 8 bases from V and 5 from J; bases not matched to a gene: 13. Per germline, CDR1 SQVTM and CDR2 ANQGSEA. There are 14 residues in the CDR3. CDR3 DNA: TGCAGCTTTGTTTCTTGGACAGGGTACGAGACCCAGTACTTC. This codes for CSFVSWTGYETQYF. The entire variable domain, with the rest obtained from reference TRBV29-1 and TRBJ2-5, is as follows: SAVISQKPSRDICQRGTSLTIQCQVDSQVTMMFWYRQQPGQSLTLIATANQGSEATYESGFVIDKFPISRPNLTFSTLTVSNMSPEDSSIYLCSFVSWTGYETQYFGPGTRLLVL.

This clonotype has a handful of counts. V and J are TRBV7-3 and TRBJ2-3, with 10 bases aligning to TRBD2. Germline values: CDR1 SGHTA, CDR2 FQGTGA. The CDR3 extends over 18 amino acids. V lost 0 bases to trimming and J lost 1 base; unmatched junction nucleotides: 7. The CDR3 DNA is TGTGCCAGCAGCTTAACGCCCTTAGCGGGGGGCCGCACAGATACGCAGTATTTT. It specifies CASSLTPLAGGRTDTQYF.

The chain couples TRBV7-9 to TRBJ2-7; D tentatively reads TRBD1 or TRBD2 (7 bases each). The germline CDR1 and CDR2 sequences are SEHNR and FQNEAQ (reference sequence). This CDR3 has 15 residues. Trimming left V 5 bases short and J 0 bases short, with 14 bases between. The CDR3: CASSRGGQSSYEQYF. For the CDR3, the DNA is TGTGCCAGCAGCAGGGGGGGACAGTCCTCCTACGAGCAGTACTTC.

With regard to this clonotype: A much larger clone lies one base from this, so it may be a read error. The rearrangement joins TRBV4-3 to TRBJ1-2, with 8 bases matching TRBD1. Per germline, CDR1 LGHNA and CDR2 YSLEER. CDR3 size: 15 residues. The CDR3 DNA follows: TGCGCCAGCGGCCAAGGACAGGGAGGAGTCGAGGACTACACCTTC. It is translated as CASGQGQGGVEDYTF.

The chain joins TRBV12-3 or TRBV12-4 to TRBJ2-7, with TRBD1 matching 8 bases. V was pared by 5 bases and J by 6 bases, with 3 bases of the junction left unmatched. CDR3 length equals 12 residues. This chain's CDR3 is CASSRTGTEQYF. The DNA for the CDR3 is TGTGCCAGCAGTCGGACAGGGACCGAGCAGTACTTC.

The CDR3 region is CSASGTGWMGNQPQHF. The CDR3 coding sequence is TGCAGTGCTAGCGGGACAGGGTGGATGGGCAATCAGCCCCAGCATTTT. The chain combines TRBV20-1 with TRBJ1-5, with 9 bases lining up with TRBD1. J was trimmed by 2 bases and V by 3 bases; bases with no gene match: 8. Germline V gives CDR1 DFQATT, CDR2 SNEGSKA (reference sequence). CDR3 length: 16 residues.

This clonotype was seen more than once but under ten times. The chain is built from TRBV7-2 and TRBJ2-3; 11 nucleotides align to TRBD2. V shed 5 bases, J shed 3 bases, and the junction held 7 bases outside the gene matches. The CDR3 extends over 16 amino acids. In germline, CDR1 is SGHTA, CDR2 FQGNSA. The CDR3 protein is CASSVSGGAGTDTQYF. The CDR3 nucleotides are TGTGCCAGCAGCGTTAGCGGGGGGGCCGGGACAGATACGCAGTATTTT.

CDR3 residues: CASSFDRGLYEQYF. CDR3 in DNA: TGTGCCAGCAGTTTCGACAGGGGGCTATACGAGCAGTACTTC. The chain employs TRBV6-5 and TRBJ2-7; 10 bases align to TRBD1. Germline CDR1 reads MNHEY; CDR2 reads SVGAGI. This CDR3 spans 14 amino acids. Unmatched junction bases numbered 4, after V lost 4 bases and J lost 4 bases.

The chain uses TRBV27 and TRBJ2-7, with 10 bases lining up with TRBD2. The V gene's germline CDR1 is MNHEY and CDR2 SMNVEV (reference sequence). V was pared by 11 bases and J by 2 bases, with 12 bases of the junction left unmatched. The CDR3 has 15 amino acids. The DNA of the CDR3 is TGTGCCTCTCGGGGGGTTAGCGGGAGGACCTACGAGCAGTACTTC. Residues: CASRGVSGRTYEQYF.

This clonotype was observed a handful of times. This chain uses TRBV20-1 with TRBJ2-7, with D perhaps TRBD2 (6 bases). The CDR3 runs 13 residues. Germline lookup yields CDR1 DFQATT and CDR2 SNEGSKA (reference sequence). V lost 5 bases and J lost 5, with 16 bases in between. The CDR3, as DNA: TGCAGTGCTCTACCGGGGCCGGGAGACGAGCAGTACTTC. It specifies CSALPGPGDEQYF.

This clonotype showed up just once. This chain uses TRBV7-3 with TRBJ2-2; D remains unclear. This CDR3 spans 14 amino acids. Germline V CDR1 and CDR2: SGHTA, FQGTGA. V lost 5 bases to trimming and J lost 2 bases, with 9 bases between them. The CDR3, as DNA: TGTGCCAGCAGCCAAACTCAAAACACCGGGGAGCTGTTTTTT. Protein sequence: CASSQTQNTGELFF. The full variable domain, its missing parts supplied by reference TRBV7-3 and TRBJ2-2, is GAGVSQTPSNKVTEKGKYVELRCDPISGHTALYWYRQSLGQGPEFLIYFQGTGAADDSGLPNDRFFAVRPEGSVSTLKIQRTERGDSAVYLCASSQTQNTGELFFGEGSRLTVL.

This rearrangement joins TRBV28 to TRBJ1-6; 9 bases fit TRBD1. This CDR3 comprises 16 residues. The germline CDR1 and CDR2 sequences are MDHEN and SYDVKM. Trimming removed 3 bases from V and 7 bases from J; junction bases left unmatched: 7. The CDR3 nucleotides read TGTGCCAGCAGTTTGGTATCGGGACAGGGAAATTCACCCCTCCACTTT. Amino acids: CASSLVSGQGNSPLHF.

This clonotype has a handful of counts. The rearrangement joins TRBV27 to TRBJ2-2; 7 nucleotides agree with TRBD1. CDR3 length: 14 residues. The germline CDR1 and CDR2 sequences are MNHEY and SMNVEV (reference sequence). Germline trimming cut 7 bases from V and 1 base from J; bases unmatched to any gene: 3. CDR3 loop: CASNRQGNTGELFF. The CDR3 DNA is TGTGCCAGCAATAGACAGGGGAACACCGGGGAGCTGTTTTTT.

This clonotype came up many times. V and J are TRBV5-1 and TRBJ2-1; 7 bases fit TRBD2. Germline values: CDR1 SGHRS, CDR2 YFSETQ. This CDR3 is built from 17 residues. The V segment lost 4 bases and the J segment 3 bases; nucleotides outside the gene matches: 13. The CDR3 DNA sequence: TGCGCCAGCAGCCCCTTTCGTGCGGGAGTCGGCTACAATGAGCAGTTCTTC. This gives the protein CASSPFRAGVGYNEQFF.

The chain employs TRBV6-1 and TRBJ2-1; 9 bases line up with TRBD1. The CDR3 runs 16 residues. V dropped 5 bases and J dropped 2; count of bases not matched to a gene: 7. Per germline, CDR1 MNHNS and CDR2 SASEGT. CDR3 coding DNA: TGTGCCAGCAGTCGACCCGGGACAGGGACCTACAATGAGCAGTTCTTC. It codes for CASSRPGTGTYNEQFF.

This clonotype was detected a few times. The CDR3 sequence is CATSKGYTSSYNEQFF. As DNA, the CDR3 is TGTGCCACCAGCAAAGGTTACACCAGCTCCTACAATGAGCAGTTCTTC. This sequence joins TRBV15 and TRBJ2-1; no clear D gene. The CDR3 is 16 amino acids. Trimming removed 4 bases at V and 0 bases at J, with 13 bases between. CDR1 is LNHNV, CDR2 YYDKDF, per germline (reference sequence).

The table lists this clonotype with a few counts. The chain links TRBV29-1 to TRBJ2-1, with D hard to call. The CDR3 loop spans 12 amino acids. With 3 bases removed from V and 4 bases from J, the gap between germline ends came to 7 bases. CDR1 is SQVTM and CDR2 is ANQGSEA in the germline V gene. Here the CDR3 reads CSVDRVYNEQFF. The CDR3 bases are TGCAGCGTTGATAGGGTTTACAATGAGCAGTTCTTC.